The 16 T cell receptor beta chains in this list originate from one sample, sequenced in a study of a mutant IDH1 vaccine in newly diagnosed glioma. Time point described: baseline, week 1 (first vaccination visit). Treatment: pre-vaccination baseline after standard-of-care therapy. Assay used: immunoSEQ multiplex PCR; TCRdb lists only in-frame clones, some missing. Of around 17,000 clones listed, around 95% are singletons. Sequencing used peripheral blood mononuclear cells (PBMCs), obtained from a glioma patient treated with radiotherapy, temozolomide or both. Receptor source: a woman between 18 and 29 years old with glioma. Some clones in this sample may be carry-over from other donors' samples.

The J gene is TRBJ2-1, the V gene TRBV29-1; TRBD1 matches 9 bases. The germline V gene encodes CDR1 SQVTM and CDR2 ANQGSEA. The V and J ends lost 0 bases and 6 bases, in that order; junction bases with no gene match: 6. The CDR3 spans 15 residues. The CDR3 sequence: CSVEDEQGAPNEQFF. CDR3 in DNA: TGCAGCGTTGAAGATGAACAGGGGGCTCCCAATGAGCAGTTCTTC.

The chain combines TRBV7-2 with TRBJ1-5; a possible D gene is TRBD1 (6 bases). The ends were cut back, 6 bases at V and 7 bases at J, with 19 bases in the middle. Per the germline V gene, CDR1 is SGHTA and CDR2 is FQGNSA. The CDR3 totals 15 residues. In DNA, the CDR3 is TGTGCCAGCAGAGTAGGGGGGGCAGCGGAACAGCCCCAGCATTTT. Protein sequence: CASRVGGAAEQPQHF. The complete variable domain, with remaining parts taken from reference TRBV7-2 and TRBJ1-5, reads GAGVSQSPSNKVTEKGKDVELRCDPISGHTALYWYRQSLGQGLEFLIYFQGNSAPDKSGLPSDRFSAERTGGSVSTLTIQRTQQEDSAVYLCASRVGGAAEQPQHFGDGTRLSIL.

CDR3 residues: CAWSVLFKPQHF. CDR3 nucleotides: TGTGCCTGGAGTGTACTTTTTAAGCCCCAGCATTTT. The rearrangement links TRBV30 to TRBJ1-5; no reliable D call. V dropped 0 bases and J dropped 8 bases, with 8 bases sitting between them. CDR1 and CDR2 from the germline V gene are GTSNPN and SVGIG (reference sequence). The CDR3 has 12 amino acids.

CDR3 DNA: TGTGCCAGCAGCTTCATGGTTGAGCAGTTCTTC. Amino acids: CASSFMVEQFF. The chain links TRBV5-6 to TRBJ2-1; D unresolved. Germline loops: CDR1 SGHDT, CDR2 YYEEEE. This CDR3 has 11 amino acids. Trimming shortened V by 2 bases and J by 9 bases, and 6 bases separated the two germline ends.

This clone was found once. The chain recombines TRBV4-2 with TRBJ2-1; 7 bases agree with TRBD2. This CDR3 contains 17 residues. Trimming took 1 base from V and 2 from J; bases not matched to a gene: 8. CDR1 is LGHNA, CDR2 YNFKEQ, per germline. Written as DNA, the CDR3 is TGTGCCAGCAGCCAAGTGGGCGGGAGTTTCCCCTACAATGAGCAGTTCTTC. This codes for CASSQVGGSFPYNEQFF.

The CDR3 region is CASSRPGLAHEQYF. CDR3 sequence (DNA): TGTGCCAGCAGCCGACCGGGACTAGCACACGAGCAGTACTTC. V gene TRBV7-2 combines with J gene TRBJ2-7, with TRBD2 matching 9 bases. This CDR3 spans 14 amino acids. V lost 5 bases, J lost 5 bases, and 7 bases stayed unmatched. The germline V gene encodes CDR1 SGHTA and CDR2 FQGNSA.

The chain has TRBV7-8 and TRBJ1-5; TRBD1 matches at 9 bases. CDR3 length: 15 amino acids. V gave up 6 bases and J gave up 6 bases; unmatched junction bases: 9. Germline CDR1 is SGHVS and CDR2 is FQNEAQ. In nucleotides, the CDR3 is TGTGCCAGCAGTTGGGGACAGGGTAACGGTCAGCCCCAGCATTTT. It codes for CASSWGQGNGQPQHF.

Only one count was recorded for this clone. CDR3 region: CASSVAASSFTQYF. CDR3 nucleotides: TGTGCCAGCAGCGTAGCCGCTTCATCCTTCACGCAGTATTTT. The gene calls are TRBV9 and TRBJ2-3, with unresolved D. Germline assignment: CDR1 SGDLS and CDR2 YYNGEE. V lost 0 bases, J lost 9 bases, and 14 bases lay in between. This CDR3 is built from 14 residues.

V usage is TRBV7-2 and J usage is TRBJ2-7, with 14 bases aligning to TRBD2. The CDR3 runs 15 residues. J lost 4 bases, V lost 5 bases, and 4 bases had no gene match. Per germline, CDR1 SGHTA and CDR2 FQGNSA. CDR3 in amino acids: CASSAGLAGAYEQYF. For the CDR3, the DNA is TGTGCCAGCAGCGCGGGACTAGCGGGAGCTTACGAGCAGTACTTC.

V usage is TRBV6-5 and J usage is TRBJ1-1, with TRBD1 matching over 7 bases. This CDR3 spans 14 amino acids. Per germline, CDR1 MNHEY and CDR2 SVGAGI. Losses at the gene ends were 6 bases for V and 0 bases for J; bases not matched to a gene: 4. The CDR3 spells CASRPGTVNTEAFF. CDR3 DNA sequence: TGTGCCAGCAGACCCGGGACAGTGAACACTGAAGCTTTCTTT.

This clone was recorded a few times. V is TRBV7-2 and J is TRBJ2-1, with 9 nucleotides matching TRBD1. Trimming took 1 base from V and 6 from J; bases not matched to a gene: 10. This CDR3 is 17 amino acids long. CDR1 and CDR2 (germline): SGHTA, FQGNSA. CDR3 sequence: CASSLGLAGQGFNEQFF. The CDR3 DNA reads TGTGCCAGCAGCTTAGGGCTGGCGGGACAGGGTTTCAATGAGCAGTTCTTC.

This rearrangement joins TRBV2 to TRBJ2-2; 8 nucleotides align to TRBD2. This CDR3 is 14 amino acids long. The germline gives CDR1 SNHLY, CDR2 FYNNEI. J was trimmed by 6 bases and V by 7 bases; bases with no gene match: 7. The CDR3 DNA reads TGTGCCAGCAACGGGGGGGTAACAGCCGGGGAGCTGTTTTTT. Amino acids: CASNGGVTAGELFF.

The chain has TRBV27 and TRBJ2-7; 10 bases match TRBD2. Unmatched junction bases numbered 13, after V lost 2 bases and J lost 0 bases. Germline V gene sequence: CDR1 MNHEY, CDR2 SMNVEV (reference sequence). The CDR3 extends over 19 amino acids. The CDR3 DNA reads TGTGCCAGCAGTTTAATTAAAAATAGAGCGGGAGGGTCCTCCTACGAGCAGTACTTC. The encoded protein is CASSLIKNRAGGSSYEQYF.

J is TRBJ1-4 and V is TRBV6-5; a possible D gene is TRBD1 (6 bases). The CDR3 is 15 amino acids. The V gene lost 0 bases and the J gene lost 4 bases, with 9 bases spanning the gap. Germline CDR1 and CDR2: MNHEY and SVGAGI. The CDR3 loop is CASSYSVGGNEKLFF. The CDR3 nucleotides are TGTGCCAGCAGTTACTCCGTAGGGGGTAATGAAAAACTGTTTTTT.

This sequence joins TRBV19 and TRBJ2-5, with 13 bases lining up with TRBD2. CDR3 size: 16 residues. The V gene end was trimmed by 5 bases and the J gene end by 4 bases; junction bases not matched to a gene: 7. Germline CDR1 is LNHDA and CDR2 is SQIVND (reference sequence). CDR3 amino acids: CASSPRTSGRRETQYF. Written as DNA, the CDR3 is TGTGCCAGTAGTCCGCGGACTAGCGGGAGAAGAGAGACCCAGTACTTC.

The rearrangement joins TRBV18 to TRBJ2-1; D not resolved. The germline V and J ends were trimmed by 6 bases and 5 bases, with 14 bases remaining between them. From germline, CDR1 is KGHSH and CDR2 LQKENI. CDR3 length equals 14 residues. The DNA of the CDR3 is TGTGCCAGCTCCGCCCGGGCTCCGAACAATGAGCAGTTCTTC. Encoded protein: CASSARAPNNEQFF. Looking up the rest from reference TRBV18 and TRBJ2-1 gives the full variable domain: NAGVMQNPRHLVRRRGQEARLRCSPMKGHSHVYWYRQLPEEGLKFMVYLQKENIIDESGMPKERFSAEFPKEGPSILRIQQVVRGDSAAYFCASSARAPNNEQFFGPGTRLTVL.